The entry that follows covers one T cell receptor beta chain sequence. Other DNA sequences from this sample encode an identical CDR3 as well. This record comes from a study of blood T cell repertoires in COVID-19. Unmatched junction bases numbered 1, after V lost 3 bases and J lost 0 bases. The germline V gene encodes CDR1 LNHDA and CDR2 SQIVND (reference sequence). The CDR3 runs 15 residues. The data were produced by immunoSEQ multiplex PCR, yet TCRdb's version contains in-frame clones alone and is incomplete. The profile shows under 250,000 clones, about 80% of them singletons. Participants spanned ages about 18 to 90 years and resided in 20 to 30 US areas. Cohort placement rested on clinical history that participants reported themselves.

The chain couples TRBV19 to TRBJ1-5; 8 nucleotides line up with TRBD1. This TCR derives from a man in his sixties who had recovered from COVID-19. Input material: PBMCs or T cells enriched from blood (not recorded which). CDR3 sequence (DNA): TGTGCCAGTAGTATTGACAGGGGTAGCAATCAGCCCCAGCATTTT. Translated, it gives CASSIDRGSNQPQHF.